This T cell receptor (beta chain) derives from a study of Ad26.COV2.S vaccination and SARS-CoV-2 variants. Study in general: Administration of Ad26.COV2.S was intramuscular, either once or twice 56 days apart. Overall study results and limits: People who got the vaccine had more spike-specific TCR breadth than people who got placebo. Breadth and depth estimates from TCRs may understate total T cell responses.

Treatment: about 20 received Ad26.COV2.S at low or high dose, single or two shots; about five received placebo; per-sample allocation not given. Day 63 after the first vaccine or placebo injection was the time point for sampling. The sample came from a Boston adult aged 18-55 years. A remark on this clone: Its cognate antigen is unknown.

TCRdb's copy holds only in-frame clones and misses some; the assay was immunoSEQ multiplex PCR. The sample has about 480,000 clones, 87% seen once. The V gene lost 0 bases and the J gene lost 7 bases, with 7 bases spanning the gap. Germline V lookup: CDR1 MNHNS, CDR2 SASEGT. The CDR3 runs 14 residues. The origin of this receptor is a person between 18 and 65 years old who received the Ad26.COV2.S COVID-19 vaccine or a placebo. V gene TRBV6-1 combines with J gene TRBJ1-6; D unclear. Sequenced material: peripheral blood, taken in a trial of Ad26.COV2.S vaccine versus placebo. CDR3 nucleotide sequence: TGTGCCAGCAGTGAAGCGGGCGGCAATTCACCCCTCCACTTT. Protein product: CASSEAGGNSPLHF.